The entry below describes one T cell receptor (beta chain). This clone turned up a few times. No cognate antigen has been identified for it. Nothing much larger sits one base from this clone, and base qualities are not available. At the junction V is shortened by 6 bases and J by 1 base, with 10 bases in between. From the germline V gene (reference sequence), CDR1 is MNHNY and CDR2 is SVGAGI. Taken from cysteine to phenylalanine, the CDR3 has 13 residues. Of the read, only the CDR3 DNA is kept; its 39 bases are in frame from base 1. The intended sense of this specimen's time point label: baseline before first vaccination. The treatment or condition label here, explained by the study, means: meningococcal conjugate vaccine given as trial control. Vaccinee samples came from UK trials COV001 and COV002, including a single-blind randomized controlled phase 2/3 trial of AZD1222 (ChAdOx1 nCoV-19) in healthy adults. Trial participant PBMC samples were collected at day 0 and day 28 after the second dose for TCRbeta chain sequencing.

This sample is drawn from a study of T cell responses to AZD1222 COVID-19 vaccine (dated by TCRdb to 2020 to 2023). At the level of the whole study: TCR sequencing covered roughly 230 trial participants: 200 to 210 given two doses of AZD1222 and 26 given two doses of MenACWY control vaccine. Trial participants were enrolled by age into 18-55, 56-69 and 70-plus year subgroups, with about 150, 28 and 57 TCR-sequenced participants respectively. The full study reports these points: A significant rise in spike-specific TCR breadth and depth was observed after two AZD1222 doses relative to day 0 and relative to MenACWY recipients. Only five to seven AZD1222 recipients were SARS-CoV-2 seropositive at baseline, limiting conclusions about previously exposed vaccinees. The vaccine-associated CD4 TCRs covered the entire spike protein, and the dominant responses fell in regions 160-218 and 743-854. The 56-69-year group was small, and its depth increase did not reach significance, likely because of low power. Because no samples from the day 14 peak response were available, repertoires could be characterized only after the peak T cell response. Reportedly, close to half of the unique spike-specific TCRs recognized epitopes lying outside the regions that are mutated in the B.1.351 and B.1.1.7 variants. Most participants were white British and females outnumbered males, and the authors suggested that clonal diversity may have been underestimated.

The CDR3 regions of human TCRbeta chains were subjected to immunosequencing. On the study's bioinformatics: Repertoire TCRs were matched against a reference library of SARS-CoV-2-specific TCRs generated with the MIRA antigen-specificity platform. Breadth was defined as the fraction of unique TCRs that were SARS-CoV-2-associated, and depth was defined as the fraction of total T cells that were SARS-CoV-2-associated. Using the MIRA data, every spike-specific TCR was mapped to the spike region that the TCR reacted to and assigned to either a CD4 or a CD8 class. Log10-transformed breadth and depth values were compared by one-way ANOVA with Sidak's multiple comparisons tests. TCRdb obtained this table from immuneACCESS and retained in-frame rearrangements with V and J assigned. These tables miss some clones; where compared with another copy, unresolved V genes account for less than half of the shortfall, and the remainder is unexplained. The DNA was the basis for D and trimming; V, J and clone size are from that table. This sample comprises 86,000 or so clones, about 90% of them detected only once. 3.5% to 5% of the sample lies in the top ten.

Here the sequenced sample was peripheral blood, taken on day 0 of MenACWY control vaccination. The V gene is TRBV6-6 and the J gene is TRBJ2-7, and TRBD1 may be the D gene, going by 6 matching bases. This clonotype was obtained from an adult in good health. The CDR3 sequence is CASRVGQSYEQYF. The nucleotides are TGTGCCAGCAGAGTCGGACAGTCCTACGAGCAGTACTTC.